The 9 T cell receptor beta chains listed next were all sequenced from one sample in a study of low-dose radiotherapy and immunotherapy resistance in tumors. TRAV- and TRBV-specific primers primed first-strand cDNA, covering alpha and beta chains. Amplification, which lasted 15 to 20 PCR cycles, used a constant-region primer and V-primer adapter to amplify TCRs. Via MiXCR, TCRdb re-called the reads, giving one row per CDR3 protein. The sample includes about 84,000 distinct CDR3 sequences, around 17% of them seen just once. The time point: after trial treatment. The treatment was: LDRT plus nivolumab, ipilimumab, low-dose cyclophosphamide and aspirin (RACIN trial). Specimen: PBMCs, collected after low-dose radiotherapy plus immunotherapy. These receptor sequences come from a male donor with prostate cancer.

This clonotype was observed many times. This chain connects TRBV29-1 to TRBJ2-7; D is ambiguous. Germline loops: CDR1 SQVTM, CDR2 ANQGSEA. The V and J ends lost 5 bases and 6 bases respectively, with 20 bases between them. The CDR3 is 14 residues long. The CDR3 protein is CSVNLPRDYAEQYF. CDR3 nucleotides: TGCAGCGTTAACCTCCCAAGGGATTATGCCGAGCAGTACTTC.

Worth noting for this clonotype: This could be a read error, since a much larger clone is one nucleotide away. The V and J genes are TRBV28 and TRBJ1-1; the D gene is possibly TRBD1 (6 bases). Germline lookup yields CDR1 MDHEN and CDR2 SYDVKM. The CDR3 runs to 12 residues. The CDR3, as DNA: TGTGTCAGCAGTCCAGGGGTGGGTGAAGCTTTCTTT. This encodes CVSSPGVGEAFF.

This clonotype was observed many times. J is TRBJ2-6 and V is TRBV28; D is uncertain. Trimming stripped 5 bases from V and 2 bases from J, with 10 bases between. This CDR3 has 15 amino acids. Per germline, CDR1 MDHEN and CDR2 SYDVKM. CDR3 sequence: CASSGGRAGANVLTF. The DNA for the CDR3 is TGTGCCAGCAGTGGTGGTAGGGCTGGGGCCAACGTCCTGACTTTC.

This clonotype has ten or more counts. V and J are TRBV6-2 or TRBV6-3 and TRBJ2-4, with 8 bases aligning to TRBD2. The CDR3 length is 14 residues. J lost 6 bases, V lost 7 bases, and 8 bases had no gene match. CDR1 is MNHEY, CDR2 SVGEGT, per germline. CDR3 amino acids: CASNRAGVGNIQYF. The CDR3 DNA reads as TGTGCCAGCAACCGAGCGGGAGTGGGAAACATTCAGTACTTC.

This clonotype was found many times. V is TRBV19 and J is TRBJ2-4; TRBD2 matches 8 bases. Looked up from germline, CDR1 is LNHDA and CDR2 is SQIVND (reference sequence). The CDR3 loop spans 15 amino acids. The CDR3 is CASSGGWEAKNIQYF. Here the CDR3 DNA reads TGTGCTTCTTCGGGGGGGTGGGAGGCCAAAAACATTCAGTACTTC.

This clonotype showed up many times. V is TRBV28 and J is TRBJ1-5; D remains ambiguous. Trimming left V 1 base short and J 7 bases short, with 5 bases between. The CDR3 is 12 residues long. Germline values: CDR1 MDHEN, CDR2 SYDVKM. DNA for the CDR3: TGTGCCAGCAGTTTATCCCAGCAGCCCCAGCATTTT. Protein sequence: CASSLSQQPQHF.

This clonotype was counted at least ten times. V is TRBV20-1 and J is TRBJ2-1; 8 bases align to TRBD2. Germline V lookup: CDR1 DFQATT, CDR2 SNEGSKA (reference sequence). The CDR3 covers 17 residues. The V gene end was trimmed by 2 bases and the J gene end by 5 bases; junction bases not matched to a gene: 14. CDR3 region: CSARKPMAGGANNEQFF. DNA of the CDR3: TGCAGTGCTAGAAAACCGATGGCGGGAGGAGCAAACAATGAGCAGTTCTTC.

As for this clonotype: A far larger clone is just one base off, so this is likely a read error. In nucleotides, the CDR3 is TGTGCCAGCAGCTTGGCCAATGCAGCTCGCCGTGGCACTGAAGCTTTCTTT. Translation gives CASSLANAARRGTEAFF. This chain connects TRBV5-3 to TRBJ1-1, with D unresolved. TRBV5-3 is designated an ORF whose function remains uncertain. The CDR3 is made up of 17 amino acids.

For this clonotype: Since a much larger clone is just one base distant, this may be a read error. The chain couples TRBV7-9 to TRBJ2-3; 12 bases line up with TRBD2. This CDR3 has 20 amino acids. CDR1 and CDR2 (germline): SEHNR, FQNEAQ (reference sequence). V was pared by 4 bases and J by 4 bases, with 18 bases of the junction left unmatched. Written as DNA, the CDR3 is TGTGCCAGCAGCTCCCCACAGACTAGCGGGAGTCGTCTTCGCGCAGATACGCAGTATTTT. It encodes CASSSPQTSGSRLRADTQYF. Variable domain in full (rest from reference TRBV7-9 and TRBJ2-3): DTGVSQNPRHKITKRGQNVTFRCDPISEHNRLYWYRQTLGQGPEFLTYFQNEAQLEKSRLLSDRFSAERPKGSFSTLEIQRTEQGDSAMYLCASSSPQTSGSRLRADTQYFGPGTRLTVL.